The clone carrying this T cell receptor beta chain came up once. Its antigen is unknown. This sample includes further DNA sequences coding for the same CDR3. Repertoires were generated with immunoSEQ multiplex PCR, while TCRdb's copy carries only in-frame clones and drops some. The sample consists of 2 million to 2.5 million clones, under 97% of them appearing once. The source of the sample is a study of shared clonotypes between healthy human individuals. The study, taken as a whole, reports: The diversity represented, both genetic and in exposure history, was limited by few donors.

Healthy adults negative for HIV, lacking recent acute infections or vaccinations, served as donors. The specimen was naive CD4+ T cells sorted from blood. Subset indicated: CD45RA+ positively selected. This TCR derives from a man between 18 and 29 years old in good health.

As DNA, the CDR3 is TGTGCCAGCAGCTTGGACAGGGGATCCACAGATACGCAGTATTTT. Its translation is CASSLDRGSTDTQYF. The V and J genes are TRBV7-9 and TRBJ2-3, with 9 bases fitting TRBD1. V shed 3 bases, J shed 2 bases, and the junction held 3 bases outside the gene matches. From germline, CDR1 is SEHNR and CDR2 FQNEAQ (reference sequence). CDR3 length: 15 amino acids.